This is a list of T cell receptor beta chains from one sample in a study of Graves' ophthalmopathy and Graves' hyperthyroidism. TCRdb re-analysed the multiplex PCR reads in MiXCR, keeping a single row per CDR3 protein. The repertoire holds hundreds of thousands of distinct CDR3 sequences, with 35% to 45% as singletons. Source material: peripheral blood. The receptors shown here come from an adult man with Graves' ophthalmopathy. Each CDR3 is given with its conserved first and last residue. The order of the fields is J gene, clone size, D gene, V gene, CDR3 DNA, CDR3 protein. A D gene is named only where the DNA matches it firmly. Size tells how often a clone was seen (once, few, many) or the class of an expanded clone, and some rows leave it out.

J: TRBJ2-5; size: many; D: -; V: TRBV6-5; DNA: TGTGCCAGCAGTTACGGGCAGGCGGGGACCCAGTACTTC; CDR3: CASSYGQAGTQYF
J: TRBJ1-2; size: many; D: TRBD1; V: TRBV14; DNA: TGTGCCAGCAGCAAATCCGGGACAGGGTACGGCGGCTACACCTTC; CDR3: CASSKSGTGYGGYTF
J: TRBJ1-5; size: few; D: -; V: TRBV7-8; DNA: TGTGCCAGCAGCTTAGGTTCGCCCCAGCATTTT; CDR3: CASSLGSPQHF
J: TRBJ1-4; size: -; D: -; V: TRBV7-9; DNA: TGTGCCAGCAGCTTAGTTTGGGGGCGAGAGGAAAAACTGTTTTTT; CDR3: CASSLVWGREEKLFF
J: TRBJ2-7; size: many; D: -; V: TRBV20-1; DNA: TGCAGTGCCACAATGACTGACGGGGGATTCTACGAGCAGTACTTC; CDR3: CSATMTDGGFYEQYF
J: TRBJ1-2; size: -; D: -; V: TRBV25-1; DNA: TGTGCCAGCAGCGTTGGGGAGACGATCTATGGCTACACCTTC; CDR3: CASSVGETIYGYTF
J: TRBJ2-3; size: -; D: -; V: TRBV7-2; DNA: TGTGCCAGCCGCCCGGGAAGTTCAGATACGCAGTATTTT; CDR3: CASRPGSSDTQYF
J: TRBJ2-7; size: few; D: TRBD1; V: TRBV10-2; DNA: TGCGCCAGCTACCCTTTCGGGACAGGGGGCGCCTACGAGCAGTACTTC; CDR3: CASYPFGTGGAYEQYF
J: TRBJ2-7; size: -; D: TRBD2; V: TRBV29-1; DNA: TGCAGCCCACTAGCGGGAGCCAACGAGCAGTACTTC; CDR3: CSPLAGANEQYF
J: TRBJ1-5; size: many; D: -; V: TRBV12-3/TRBV12-4; DNA: TGTGCCAGCAGTGGGGCAGGGAATCAGCCCCAGCATTTT; CDR3: CASSGAGNQPQHF
J: TRBJ1-2; size: many; D: -; V: TRBV19; DNA: TGTGCCAGTAGAATGACCGGGACACCTAACTATGGCTACACCTTC; CDR3: CASRMTGTPNYGYTF
J: TRBJ2-7; size: -; D: -; V: TRBV2; DNA: TGTGCCAGCAGTGACGGACGGGGCGGCTCCTACGAGCAGTACTTC; CDR3: CASSDGRGGSYEQYF
J: TRBJ2-7; size: many; D: -; V: TRBV14; DNA: TGTGCCAGCAGCCAAGAGAAGGGGGCCTACGAGCAGTACTTC; CDR3: CASSQEKGAYEQYF
J: TRBJ1-2; size: many; D: -; V: TRBV9; DNA: TGTGCCAGCAGCGGAGGGGACACATTGGGTGGCTACACCTTC; CDR3: CASSGGDTLGGYTF
J: TRBJ1-5; size: -; D: TRBD1; V: TRBV29-1; DNA: TGCAGCGTTGCGCCTCGGGACAGGGGATTGGGTCAGCCCCAGCATTTT; CDR3: CSVAPRDRGLGQPQHF
J: TRBJ1-5; size: once; D: -; V: TRBV5-1; DNA: TGCGCCAGCAGCTTGCGTGGGACCCAGCATTTT; CDR3: CASSLRGTQHF
J: TRBJ2-2; size: -; D: TRBD1; V: TRBV29-1; DNA: TGCAGCGTCGGACAGGGGGTTACCGGGGAGCTGTTTTTT; CDR3: CSVGQGVTGELFF
J: TRBJ1-5; size: -; D: -; V: TRBV19; DNA: TGTGCCAGTAGTGGAGGGCTCCAAAGCGGTCAGCCCCAGCATTTT; CDR3: CASSGGLQSGQPQHF
J: TRBJ2-2; size: -; D: TRBD1; V: TRBV10-3; DNA: TGTGCCATCAGTAACAGGGGGCCAGAGGAGCTGTTTTTT; CDR3: CAISNRGPEELFF
J: TRBJ2-2; size: -; D: -; V: TRBV7-9; DNA: TGTGCCAGCAGCTTAGGGAGTAGCGCCGGGGAGCTGTTTTTT; CDR3: CASSLGSSAGELFF
J: TRBJ2-7; size: few; D: TRBD1; V: TRBV5-8; DNA: TGTGCCAGCAGCTTGGCCCAAATAACAGGGGACGAGCAGTACTTC; CDR3: CASSLAQITGDEQYF
J: TRBJ1-3; size: many; D: TRBD1; V: TRBV20-1; DNA: TGCAGTGCTCCGGACAGGGCTGGAAACACCATATATTTT; CDR3: CSAPDRAGNTIYF